Each of the 12 T cell receptor beta chains below was sequenced from the same sample in a study of blood T cells in healthy people across ages. With a J-beta primer mix and a sample-barcoded 5' primer, a second PCR ran about 7 to 12 cycles. TCRdb called the 5' RACE reads again in MiXCR, with one record for every CDR3 protein. The sample includes around 1,800,000 distinct CDR3 sequences, about 39% of them seen just once. The source material was blood. These receptors came from a human donor in good health.

This clonotype was counted only a few times. V is TRBV7-2 and J is TRBJ1-2, with D perhaps matching TRBD1 (6 bases). Germline V lookup: CDR1 SGHTA, CDR2 FQGNSA. The CDR3 runs to 16 residues. Trimming removed 0 bases at V and 4 bases at J, with 15 bases between. CDR3 coding DNA: TGTGCCAGCAGCTTAGCCACTACGGACAGTCGCTATGGCTACACCTTC. Translating gives CASSLATTDSRYGYTF.

This clonotype came up a few times. CDR3 protein: CASSQGSGGAVEQYF. CDR3 coding DNA: TGCGCCAGCAGCCAAGGTAGCGGGGGGGCCGTCGAGCAGTACTTC. The chain is built from TRBV4-3 and TRBJ2-7; 11 bases map to TRBD2. The CDR3 consists of 15 residues. Germline CDR1 is LGHNA and CDR2 is YSLEER. Germline trimming cut 1 base from V and 6 bases from J; bases unmatched to any gene: 5.

This clonotype has more than one count but fewer than ten. The chain combines TRBV5-1 with TRBJ1-2, with 8 bases aligning to TRBD1. Per the germline V gene, CDR1 is SGHRS and CDR2 is YFSETQ. J was trimmed by 3 bases and V by 4 bases; bases with no gene match: 8. The CDR3 runs 15 residues. CDR3: CASSGQGASDYGYTF. Here the CDR3 DNA reads TGCGCCAGCAGCGGCCAGGGGGCGTCCGACTATGGCTACACCTTC.

This clonotype was recorded a few times. The chain joins TRBV29-1 to TRBJ2-3, with D perhaps TRBD2 (6 bases). The CDR3 is 13 amino acids. The germline V gene has CDR1 SQVTM and CDR2 ANQGSEA. Trimming took 5 bases from V and 1 from J, leaving 10 bases between them. The CDR3 nucleotides are TGCAGCGTTCTCTCTAGCGGCACAGATACGCAGTATTTT. This encodes CSVLSSGTDTQYF.

Comments on this clonotype: Just one base apart from a much larger clone, this may be a read error. This chain uses TRBV7-3 with TRBJ2-1; D gene unclear. The germline gives CDR1 SGHTA, CDR2 FQGTGA. CDR3 length: 12 residues. CDR3 sequence: CTSSLNNNEQFF. The DNA of the CDR3 is TGTACCAGCAGCTTAAATAACAATGAGCAGTTCTTC.

The chain carries TRBV2 and TRBJ2-4; 9 nucleotides agree with TRBD2. TRBJ2-7 explains the end of the DNA better; the J call may be wrong. The CDR3 is 17 amino acids. CDR1 and CDR2 from the germline V gene are SNHLY and FYNNEI. For the CDR3, the DNA is TGTGCCAGCAGTGGAATCCAGCGGGGGGAACATCACTACGAGCAGTACTTC. Its protein is CASSGIQRGEHHYEQYF.

CDR3 protein: CASSEQGAPYEQYF. The CDR3 DNA follows: TGTGCCAGCAGTGAACAGGGTGCTCCCTACGAGCAGTACTTC. The chain couples TRBV2 to TRBJ2-7, with a weak D call TRBD1 (5 bases). The CDR3 consists of 14 residues. Between the trimmed V and J ends, which lost 2 bases and 2 bases, there was a span of 10 bases. Germline CDR1 is SNHLY and CDR2 is FYNNEI.

The J gene is TRBJ2-3, the V gene TRBV4-3; D gene uncertain. V shed 2 bases and J shed 1 base, with 10 bases lying between them. CDR1 LGHNA and CDR2 YSLEER come from the germline V gene. This CDR3 is 15 amino acids long. The chain's CDR3 is CASSQRDTGTDTQYF. The CDR3 coding sequence is TGCGCCAGCAGCCAACGTGATACGGGCACAGATACGCAGTATTTT.

This clonotype has more than one count but fewer than ten. The V and J genes are TRBV20-1 and TRBJ1-2; 9 bases map to TRBD1. Trimming at V came to 6 bases and at J to 5 bases, leaving 10 bases not matched to a gene. The CDR3 sequence is 14 residues long. Germline CDR1 DFQATT, CDR2 SNEGSKA (reference sequence). Here the CDR3 DNA reads TGCAGTGCCGCGCCGGGACAGGGATTTTATGGCTACACCTTC. Amino acid sequence: CSAAPGQGFYGYTF.

This chain connects TRBV12-5 to TRBJ1-2, with D uncertain. Germline assignment: CDR1 LGHNT and CDR2 FRNRAP. Trimming stripped 7 bases from V and 8 bases from J, with 11 bases between. The CDR3 sequence is 11 residues long. This CDR3 is CASATTRGYTF. The CDR3 nucleotides read TGTGCTAGTGCCACTACACGGGGCTACACCTTC.

The rearrangement joins TRBV6-5 to TRBJ1-2, with D tentatively TRBD1 (6 bases). V was trimmed by 4 bases and J by 6 bases, leaving 12 bases between them. The V gene's germline CDR1 is MNHEY and CDR2 SVGAGI. The CDR3 runs to 13 residues. The CDR3 protein is CASSSMGGNGYTF. The CDR3 nucleotides are TGTGCCAGCAGTTCGATGGGGGGCAATGGCTACACCTTC.

There are a few counts of this clonotype. The chain combines TRBV6-6 with TRBJ2-3; maybe TRBD2 (6 bases). The CDR3 loop spans 18 amino acids. CDR1 MNHNY and CDR2 SVGAGI come from the germline V gene (reference sequence). V lost 2 bases and J lost 1, with 19 bases in between. CDR3 sequence reads: CASSYAQRGNRRTDTQYF. CDR3 DNA sequence: TGTGCCAGCAGTTACGCCCAACGGGGGAACAGACGCACAGATACGCAGTATTTT.